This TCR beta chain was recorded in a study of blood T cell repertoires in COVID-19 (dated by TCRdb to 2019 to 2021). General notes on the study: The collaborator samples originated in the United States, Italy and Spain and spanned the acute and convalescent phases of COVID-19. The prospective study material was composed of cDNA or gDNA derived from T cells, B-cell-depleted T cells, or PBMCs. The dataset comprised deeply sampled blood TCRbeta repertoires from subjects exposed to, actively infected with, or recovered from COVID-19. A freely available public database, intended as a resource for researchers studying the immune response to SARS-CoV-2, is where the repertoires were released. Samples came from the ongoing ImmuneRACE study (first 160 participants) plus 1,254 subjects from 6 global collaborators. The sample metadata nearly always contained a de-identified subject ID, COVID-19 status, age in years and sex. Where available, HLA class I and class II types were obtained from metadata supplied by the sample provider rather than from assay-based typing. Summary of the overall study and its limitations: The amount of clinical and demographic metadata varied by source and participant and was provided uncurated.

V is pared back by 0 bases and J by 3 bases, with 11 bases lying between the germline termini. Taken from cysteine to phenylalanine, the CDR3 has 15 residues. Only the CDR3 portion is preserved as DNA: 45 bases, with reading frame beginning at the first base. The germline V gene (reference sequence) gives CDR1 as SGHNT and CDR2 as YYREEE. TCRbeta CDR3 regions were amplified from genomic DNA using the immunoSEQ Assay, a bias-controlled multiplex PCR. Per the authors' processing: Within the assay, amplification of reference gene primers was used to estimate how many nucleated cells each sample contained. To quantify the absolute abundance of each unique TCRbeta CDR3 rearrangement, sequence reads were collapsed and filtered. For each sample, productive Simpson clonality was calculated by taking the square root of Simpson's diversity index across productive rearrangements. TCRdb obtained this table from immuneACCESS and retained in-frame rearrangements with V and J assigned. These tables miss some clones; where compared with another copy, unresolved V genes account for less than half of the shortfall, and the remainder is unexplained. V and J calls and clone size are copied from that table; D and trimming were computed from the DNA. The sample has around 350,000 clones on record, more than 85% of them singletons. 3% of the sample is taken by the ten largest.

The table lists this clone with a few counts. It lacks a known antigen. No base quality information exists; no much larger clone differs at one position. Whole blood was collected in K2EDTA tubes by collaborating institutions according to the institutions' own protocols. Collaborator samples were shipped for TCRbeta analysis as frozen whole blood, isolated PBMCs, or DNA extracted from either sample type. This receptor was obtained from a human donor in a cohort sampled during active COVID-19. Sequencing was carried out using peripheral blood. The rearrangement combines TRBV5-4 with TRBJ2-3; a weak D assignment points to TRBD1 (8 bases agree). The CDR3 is CASSLDRGGTDTQYF. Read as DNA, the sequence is TGTGCCAGCAGCTTGGACAGGGGGGGGACAGATACGCAGTATTTT.